This record covers a single TCR beta chain. The antigen remains undetermined. The sample comes from a study of T cells after yellow fever vaccination. Study-level information: The SMART-Seq v4 Ultra Low Input method served to prepare the low-cell-number fractions. Study conclusions and caveats: Researchers cautioned that FACS-sorted repertoires could harbor abundant clonotypes contaminating from the bulk population. The secondary response peaked faster, at day 5 versus 15, but was weaker.

This CDR3 spans 16 amino acids. The ends lost 2 bases at V and 2 bases at J; junction bases unmatched: 6. Germline V gives CDR1 SGHTA, CDR2 FQGNSA. Synthesis of TCR cDNA relied on 5'RACE template switching, which attached a universal primer site and UMIs. Via MiXCR, TCRdb re-called the 5' RACE reads, giving one row per CDR3 protein. The sample includes around 530,000 distinct CDR3 sequences, roughly a sixth of them seen just once. Sequences were derived from PBMCs, sampled about 5 days after the first yellow fever vaccination. The receptor comes from a man between 18 and 35 years old who received the YFV17D yellow fever vaccine. This chain uses TRBV7-2 with TRBJ2-3, with 8 bases lining up with TRBD1. CDR3 loop: CASSLIQGAFTDTQYF. The CDR3 nucleotides read TGTGCCAGCAGCTTAATTCAGGGGGCTTTCACAGATACGCAGTATTTT.